These 11 T cell receptor beta chains were sequenced from one sample in a study of cytomegalovirus exposure and HLA in healthy donors. The PCR had 60 Vbeta and 13 Jbeta primers. Measured with immunoSEQ multiplex PCR; TCRdb has only the in-frame clones, and not every one. Of around 130,000 clones in the sample, roughly 66% were seen once. Sequencing input: PBMCs. These receptors all stem from a man between 18 and 29 years old in good health and CMV-seronegative.

The chain has TRBV5-4 and TRBJ2-2; D may be TRBD2 (5 bases). V lost 3 bases, J lost 5 bases, and 14 bases lay in between. Per germline, CDR1 SGHNT and CDR2 YYREEE (reference sequence). The CDR3 is made up of 15 amino acids. The CDR3 protein is CASSSPGTVTGELFF. In nucleotides, the CDR3 is TGTGCCAGCAGCTCGCCGGGAACGGTAACCGGGGAGCTGTTTTTT.

Only a few counts were recorded for this clone. The chain links TRBV5-1 to TRBJ2-3; 7 bases map to TRBD1. V shed 0 bases, J shed 3 bases, and the junction held 4 bases outside the gene matches. Germline V CDR1 and CDR2: SGHRS, YFSETQ. This CDR3 comprises 15 residues. CDR3 DNA: TGCGCCAGCAGCTTGGAGGCCAGGGGGACAGATACGCAGTATTTT. Amino acid sequence: CASSLEARGTDTQYF.

V is TRBV6-1 and J is TRBJ2-7, with a weak D call TRBD1 (6 bases). The CDR3 contains 16 residues. Germline V gives CDR1 MNHNS, CDR2 SASEGT. V was trimmed by 3 bases and J by 3 bases, leaving 18 bases between them. CDR3 loop: CASSDHSKGDLYEQYF. CDR3 in DNA: TGTGCCAGCAGTGATCACTCTAAGGGGGATCTCTACGAGCAGTACTTC.

The V gene is TRBV7-9, the J gene TRBJ2-7; 8 bases align to TRBD1. This CDR3 is 16 amino acids long. Germline-derived CDR1 and CDR2 are SEHNR and FQNEAQ (reference sequence). Germline trimming cut 5 bases from V and 6 bases from J; bases unmatched to any gene: 15. CDR3 amino acids: CASSRIPTGENSEQYF. DNA of the CDR3: TGTGCCAGCAGCCGAATCCCGACAGGGGAAAACTCCGAGCAGTACTTC. Full variable domain (outside the CDR3, taken from reference TRBV7-9 and TRBJ2-7): DTGVSQNPRHKITKRGQNVTFRCDPISEHNRLYWYRQTLGQGPEFLTYFQNEAQLEKSRLLSDRFSAERPKGSFSTLEIQRTEQGDSAMYLCASSRIPTGENSEQYFGPGTRLTVT.

The chain is built from TRBV29-1 and TRBJ2-3, with 7 positions matching TRBD1. There are 14 residues in the CDR3. The trim removed 7 bases at V and 4 bases at J, leaving 11 bases unmatched. Germline V CDR1 and CDR2: SQVTM, ANQGSEA. This chain's CDR3 is CSARRQGSADTQYF. The CDR3 coding sequence is TGCAGCGCCCGCCGACAGGGTAGCGCAGATACGCAGTATTTT.

V usage is TRBV2 and J usage is TRBJ2-3; 14 bases agree with TRBD2. This CDR3 region has 17 residues. V lost 4 bases, J lost 6 bases, and 9 bases stayed unmatched. In germline, CDR1 is SNHLY, CDR2 FYNNEI. CDR3: CASSAGLAGGQFDTQYF. In nucleotides, the CDR3 is TGTGCCAGCAGTGCTGGACTAGCGGGGGGACAATTCGATACGCAGTATTTT.

CDR3 coding DNA: TGTGCCAGCTCAACAGGGACCACTGAAGCTTTCTTT. Amino acids: CASSTGTTEAFF. The chain has TRBV27 and TRBJ1-1; a possible D gene is TRBD1 (6 bases). Germline CDR1 reads MNHEY; CDR2 reads SMNVEV (reference sequence). This CDR3 region has 12 residues. V was cut by 8 bases and J by 4 bases, with 11 bases left in between.

The table lists this clone with a few counts. V gene TRBV28 combines with J gene TRBJ1-4; the D is unclear. Trimming shortened V by 8 bases and J by 5 bases, and 12 bases separated the two germline ends. The CDR3 is made up of 13 amino acids. Germline CDR1 and CDR2: MDHEN and SYDVKM. The CDR3 spells CASSKTPNEKLFF. The DNA of the CDR3 is TGTGCCAGCTCCAAGACACCCAATGAAAAACTGTTTTTT.

This clone was seen once. The chain joins TRBV7-9 to TRBJ1-4; perhaps TRBD1 as D (6 bases). Germline values: CDR1 SEHNR, CDR2 FQNEAQ (reference sequence). The V end was cut by 1 base, the J end by 3 bases, with 9 bases between. This CDR3 contains 15 residues. The CDR3 region is CASSLGTGSNEKLFF. The CDR3 region has the DNA TGTGCCAGCAGCTTAGGTACAGGGTCTAATGAAAAACTGTTTTTT.

The chain recombines TRBV5-1 with TRBJ2-3, with 8 bases that match TRBD1. The V and J ends lost 2 bases and 0 bases, in that order; junction bases with no gene match: 5. CDR1 and CDR2 (germline): SGHRS, YFSETQ. The CDR3 sequence is 16 residues long. CDR3 sequence reads: CASSFRTGPSTDTQYF. The CDR3 DNA reads as TGCGCCAGCAGCTTCAGGACAGGGCCTAGCACAGATACGCAGTATTTT.

The gene calls are TRBV10-2 and TRBJ2-2; a possible D gene is TRBD1 (6 bases). CDR1 and CDR2 (germline): WSHSY, SAAADI. V lost 7 bases and J 2 bases, leaving 11 bases between the germline ends. The CDR3 extends over 14 amino acids. In DNA, the CDR3 is TGCGCCAGCAAAGCACAGGGAAACACCGGGGAGCTGTTTTTT. Residues: CASKAQGNTGELFF.